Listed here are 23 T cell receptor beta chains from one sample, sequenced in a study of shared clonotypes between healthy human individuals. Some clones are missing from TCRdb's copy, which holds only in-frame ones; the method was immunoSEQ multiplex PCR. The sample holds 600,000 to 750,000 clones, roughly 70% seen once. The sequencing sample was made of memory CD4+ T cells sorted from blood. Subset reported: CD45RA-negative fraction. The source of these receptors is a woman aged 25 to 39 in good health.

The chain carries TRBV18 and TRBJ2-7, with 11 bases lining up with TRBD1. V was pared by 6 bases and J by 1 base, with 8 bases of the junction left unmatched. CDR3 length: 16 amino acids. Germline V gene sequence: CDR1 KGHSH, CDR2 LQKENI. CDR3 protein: CASSRTGGANSYEQYF. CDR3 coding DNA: TGTGCCAGCTCCCGGACAGGGGGCGCGAATTCCTACGAGCAGTACTTC.

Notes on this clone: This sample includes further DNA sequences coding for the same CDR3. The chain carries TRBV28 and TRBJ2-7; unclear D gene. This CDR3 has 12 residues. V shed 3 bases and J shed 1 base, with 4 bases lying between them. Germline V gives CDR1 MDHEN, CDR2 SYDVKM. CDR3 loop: CASSFQSYEQYF. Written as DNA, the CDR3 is TGTGCCAGCAGTTTCCAGTCCTACGAGCAGTACTTC.

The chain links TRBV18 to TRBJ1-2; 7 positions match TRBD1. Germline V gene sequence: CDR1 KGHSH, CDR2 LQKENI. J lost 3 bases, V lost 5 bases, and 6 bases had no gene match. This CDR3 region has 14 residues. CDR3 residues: CASSRRDSYYGYTF. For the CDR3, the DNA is TGTGCCAGCTCAAGGCGGGACAGCTACTATGGCTACACCTTC.

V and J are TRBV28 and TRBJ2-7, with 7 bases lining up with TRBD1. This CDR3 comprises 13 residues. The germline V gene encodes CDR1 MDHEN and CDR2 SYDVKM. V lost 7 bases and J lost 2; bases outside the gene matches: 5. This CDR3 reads CASTGDRTYEQYF. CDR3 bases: TGTGCCAGCACCGGGGACAGAACCTACGAGCAGTACTTC.

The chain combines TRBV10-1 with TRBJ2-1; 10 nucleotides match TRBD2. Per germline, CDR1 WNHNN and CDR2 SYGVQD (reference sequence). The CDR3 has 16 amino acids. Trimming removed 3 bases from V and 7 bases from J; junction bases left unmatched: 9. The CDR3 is CASSDGSSGRGNEQFF. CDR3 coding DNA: TGCGCCAGCAGTGACGGTTCTAGCGGGAGAGGGAATGAGCAGTTCTTC.

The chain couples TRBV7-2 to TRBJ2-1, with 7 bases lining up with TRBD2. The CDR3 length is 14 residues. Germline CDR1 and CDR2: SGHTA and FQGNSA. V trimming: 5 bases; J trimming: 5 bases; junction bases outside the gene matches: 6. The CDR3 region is CASSRWAGDNEQFF. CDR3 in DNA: TGTGCCAGCAGCCGCTGGGCGGGGGACAATGAGCAGTTCTTC.

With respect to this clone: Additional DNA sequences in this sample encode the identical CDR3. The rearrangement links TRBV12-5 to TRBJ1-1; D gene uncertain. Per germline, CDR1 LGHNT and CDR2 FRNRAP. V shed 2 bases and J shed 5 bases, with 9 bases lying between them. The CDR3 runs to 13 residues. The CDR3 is CASGLSGVTEAFF. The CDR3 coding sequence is TGTGCTAGTGGTTTGTCCGGGGTGACTGAAGCTTTCTTT.

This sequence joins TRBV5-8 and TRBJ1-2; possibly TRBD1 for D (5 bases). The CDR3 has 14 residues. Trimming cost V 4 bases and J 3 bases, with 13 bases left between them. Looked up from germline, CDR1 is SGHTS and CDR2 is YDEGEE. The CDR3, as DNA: TGTGCCAGCAGCCTCCATGTGGGGGACTATGGCTACACCTTC. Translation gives CASSLHVGDYGYTF. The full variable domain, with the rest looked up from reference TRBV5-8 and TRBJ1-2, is EAGVTQSPTHLIKTRGQQATLRCSPISGHTSVYWYQQALGLGLQFLLWYDEGEERNRGNFPPRFSGRQFPNYSSELNVNALELEDSALYLCASSLHVGDYGYTFGSGTRLTVV.

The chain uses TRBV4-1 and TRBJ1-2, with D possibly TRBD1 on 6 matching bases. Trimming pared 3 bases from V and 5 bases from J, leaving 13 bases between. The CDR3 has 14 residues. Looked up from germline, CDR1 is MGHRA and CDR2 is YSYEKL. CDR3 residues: CASSQPGQQYGYTF. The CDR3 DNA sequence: TGCGCCAGCAGCCAGCCCGGACAGCAGTATGGCTACACCTTC.

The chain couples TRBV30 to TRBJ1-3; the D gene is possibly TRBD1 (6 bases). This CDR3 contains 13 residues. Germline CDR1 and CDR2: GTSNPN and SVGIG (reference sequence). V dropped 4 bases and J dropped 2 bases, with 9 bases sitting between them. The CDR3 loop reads CAWIKGAGNTIYF. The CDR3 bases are TGTGCCTGGATCAAGGGGGCTGGAAACACCATATATTTT.

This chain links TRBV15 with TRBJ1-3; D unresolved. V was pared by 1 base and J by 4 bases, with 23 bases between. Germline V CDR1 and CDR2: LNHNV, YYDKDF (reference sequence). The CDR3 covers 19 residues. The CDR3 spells CATSRVARAQNKVGNTIYF. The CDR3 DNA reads TGTGCCACCAGCAGAGTCGCCAGAGCCCAAAATAAGGTAGGAAACACCATATATTTT.

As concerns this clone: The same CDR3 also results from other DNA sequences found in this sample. CDR3 protein: CASSYSGGNYGYTF. The CDR3 nucleotides are TGTGCCAGCAGTTACTCGGGCGGGAACTATGGCTACACCTTC. The V gene is TRBV6-5, the J gene TRBJ1-2, with D hard to call. The CDR3 is 14 residues long. Germline loops: CDR1 MNHEY, CDR2 SVGAGI. V lost 0 bases and J lost 2, with 7 bases in between.

CDR3 coding DNA: TGTGCCAGTAGGGACAGGGGAGGCACAGATACGCAGTATTTT. Amino acids: CASRDRGGTDTQYF. This chain uses TRBV19 with TRBJ2-3, with 9 bases matching TRBD1. Unmatched junction bases numbered 2, after V lost 6 bases and J lost 1 base. The CDR3 contains 14 residues. CDR1 LNHDA and CDR2 SQIVND come from the germline V gene (reference sequence).

The CDR3 is CASSIGVSQFTEAFF. CDR3 sequence (DNA): TGTGCCAGTAGTATTGGTGTCAGCCAATTCACTGAAGCTTTCTTT. This chain uses TRBV19 with TRBJ1-1; D is uncertain. Trimming cost V 3 bases and J 4 bases, with 15 bases left between them. This CDR3 has 15 residues. The germline CDR1 and CDR2 sequences are LNHDA and SQIVND (reference sequence).

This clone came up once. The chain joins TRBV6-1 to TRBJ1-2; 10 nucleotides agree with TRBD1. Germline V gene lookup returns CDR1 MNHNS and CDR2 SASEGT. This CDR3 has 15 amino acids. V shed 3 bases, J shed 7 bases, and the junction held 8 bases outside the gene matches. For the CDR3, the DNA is TGTGCCAGCAGTGATATGGACAGGGGGTACTCTGGCTACACCTTC. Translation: CASSDMDRGYSGYTF.

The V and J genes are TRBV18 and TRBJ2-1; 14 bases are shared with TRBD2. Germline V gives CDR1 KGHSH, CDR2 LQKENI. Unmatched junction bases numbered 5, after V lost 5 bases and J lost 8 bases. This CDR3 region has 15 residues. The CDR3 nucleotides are TGTGCCAGCTCAAGACTAGCGGGAGGGCCCCATGAGCAGTTCTTC. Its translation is CASSRLAGGPHEQFF. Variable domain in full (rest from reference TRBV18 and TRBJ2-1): NAGVMQNPRHLVRRRGQEARLRCSPMKGHSHVYWYRQLPEEGLKFMVYLQKENIIDESGMPKERFSAEFPKEGPSILRIQQVVRGDSAAYFCASSRLAGGPHEQFFGPGTRLTVL.

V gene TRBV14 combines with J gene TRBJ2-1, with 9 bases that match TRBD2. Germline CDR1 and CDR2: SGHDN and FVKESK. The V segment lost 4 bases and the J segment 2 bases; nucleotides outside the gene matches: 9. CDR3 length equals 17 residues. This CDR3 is CASSPPSGIGTYNEQFF. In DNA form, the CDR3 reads TGTGCCAGCAGCCCCCCTAGCGGGATCGGAACCTACAATGAGCAGTTCTTC.

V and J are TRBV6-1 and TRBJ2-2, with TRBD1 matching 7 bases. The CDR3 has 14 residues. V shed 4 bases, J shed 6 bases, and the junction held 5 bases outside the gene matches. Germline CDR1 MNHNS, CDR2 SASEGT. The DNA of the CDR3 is TGTGCCAGCAGTGCCCCCGGGACAGCCGGGGAGCTGTTTTTT. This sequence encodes CASSAPGTAGELFF.

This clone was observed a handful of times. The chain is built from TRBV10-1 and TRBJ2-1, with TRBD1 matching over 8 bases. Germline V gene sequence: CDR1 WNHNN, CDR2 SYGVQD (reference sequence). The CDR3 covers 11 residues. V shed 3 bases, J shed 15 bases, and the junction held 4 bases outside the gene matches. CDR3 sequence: CASSDRTGLFF. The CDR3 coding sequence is TGCGCCAGCAGTGATAGGACAGGGTTGTTCTTC.

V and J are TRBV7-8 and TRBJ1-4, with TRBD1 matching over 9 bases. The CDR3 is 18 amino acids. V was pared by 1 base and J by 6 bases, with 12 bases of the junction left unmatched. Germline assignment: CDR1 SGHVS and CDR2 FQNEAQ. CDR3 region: CASSLGGQGFVIYEKLFF. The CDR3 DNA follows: TGTGCCAGCAGCTTAGGAGGACAGGGGTTTGTCATTTATGAAAAACTGTTTTTT.

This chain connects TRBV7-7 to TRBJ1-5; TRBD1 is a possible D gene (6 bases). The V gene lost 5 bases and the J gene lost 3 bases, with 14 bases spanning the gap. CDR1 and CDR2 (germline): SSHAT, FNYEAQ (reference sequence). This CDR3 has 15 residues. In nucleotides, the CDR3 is TGTGCCAGCAGCAATATAGGACAGTTCAATCAGCCCCAGCATTTT. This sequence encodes CASSNIGQFNQPQHF.

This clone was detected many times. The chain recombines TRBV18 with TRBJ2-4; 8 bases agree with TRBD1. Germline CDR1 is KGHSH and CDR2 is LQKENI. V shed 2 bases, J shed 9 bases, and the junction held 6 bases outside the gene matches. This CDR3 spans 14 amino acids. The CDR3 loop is CASSPKNGQGIQYF. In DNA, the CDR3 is TGTGCCAGCTCACCAAAGAATGGACAGGGCATTCAGTACTTC.

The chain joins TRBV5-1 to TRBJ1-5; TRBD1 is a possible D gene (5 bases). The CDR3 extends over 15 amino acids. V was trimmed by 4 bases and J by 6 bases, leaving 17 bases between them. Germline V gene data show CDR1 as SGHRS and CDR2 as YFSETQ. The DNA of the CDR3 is TGCGCCAGCAGCCCGGGGGTGGAGGGGAGTCAGCCCCAGCATTTT. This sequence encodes CASSPGVEGSQPQHF.